This is a list of T cell receptor beta chains from one sample in a study of a mutant IDH1 vaccine in newly diagnosed glioma. Libraries were prepared by immunoSEQ multiplex PCR; TCRdb keeps only in-frame clonotypes and omits some of them. The sample includes roughly 31,000 clones, roughly 80% seen only once; the top ten take around 28%. These receptors lack a known antigen. The sequences come from PBMCs, collected from a glioma patient whose treatment included an IDH1 peptide vaccine. These receptors originate from a man younger than 45 with glioma. CDR3s include the opening cysteine and the closing phenylalanine or tryptophan.

V	CDR3
TRBV5-4	CASSLLAVSSYNEQFF
TRBV29-1	CSVLTGAVGETQYF
TRBV7-6	CASSPPGQPQHF
TRBV29-1	CSVETVGSYEQYF
TRBV11-2	CASSSRDTPLYEQYF
TRBV5-1	CASSALQGMNTEAFF
TRBV4-3	CASSQGAVGGDTGELFF
TRBV30	CAWRPTNPGTQYF
TRBV9	CASSVSTGDFNTEAFF
TRBV30	CAWSVQQGLANEKLFF
TRBV10-1	CASSDFGTAEAFF
TRBV27	CASSLQRLDTQYF
TRBV6-1	CASSESRAGTGGDEQYF
TRBV6-1	CASSEAQGQDGYTF
TRBV11-3	CASSFGPSSTYEQYF
TRBV7-2	CASSEGFDEQFF